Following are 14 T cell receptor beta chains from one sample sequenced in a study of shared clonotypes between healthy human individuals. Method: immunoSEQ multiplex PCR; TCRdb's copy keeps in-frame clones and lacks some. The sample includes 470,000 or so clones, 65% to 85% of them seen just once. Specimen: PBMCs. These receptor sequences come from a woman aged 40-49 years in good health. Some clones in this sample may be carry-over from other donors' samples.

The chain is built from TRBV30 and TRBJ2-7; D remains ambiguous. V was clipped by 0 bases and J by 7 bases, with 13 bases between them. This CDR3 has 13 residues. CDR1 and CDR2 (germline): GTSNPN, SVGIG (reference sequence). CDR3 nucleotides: TGTGCCTGGAGTGTCGACTTTTACTTGGAGCAGTACTTC. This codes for CAWSVDFYLEQYF.

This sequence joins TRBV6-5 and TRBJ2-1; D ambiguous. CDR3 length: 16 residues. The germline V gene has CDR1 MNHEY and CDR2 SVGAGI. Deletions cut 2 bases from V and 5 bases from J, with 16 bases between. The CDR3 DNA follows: TGTGCCAGCAGTTACCTGTCTATGGGTATCCACAATGAGCAGTTCTTC. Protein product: CASSYLSMGIHNEQFF.

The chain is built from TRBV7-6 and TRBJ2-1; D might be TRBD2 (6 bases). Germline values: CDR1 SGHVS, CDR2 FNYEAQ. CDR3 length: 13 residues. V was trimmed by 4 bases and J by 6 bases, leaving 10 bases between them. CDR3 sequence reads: CASSSLAFNEQFF. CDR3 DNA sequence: TGTGCCAGCAGCTCACTAGCTTTCAATGAGCAGTTCTTC.

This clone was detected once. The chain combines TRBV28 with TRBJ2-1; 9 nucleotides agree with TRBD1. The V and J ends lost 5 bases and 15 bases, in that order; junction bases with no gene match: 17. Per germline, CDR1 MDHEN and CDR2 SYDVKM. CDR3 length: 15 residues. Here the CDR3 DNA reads TGTGCCAGCAGTGTCGTGGGACAGGGACCACCAGCGGGGTTCTTC. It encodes CASSVVGQGPPAGFF.

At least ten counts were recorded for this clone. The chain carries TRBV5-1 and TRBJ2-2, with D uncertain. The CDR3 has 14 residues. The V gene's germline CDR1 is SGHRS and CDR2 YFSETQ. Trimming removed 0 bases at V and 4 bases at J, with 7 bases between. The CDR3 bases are TGCGCCAGCAGCTTGGCCGATAGCACCGGGGAGCTGTTTTTT. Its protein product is CASSLADSTGELFF.

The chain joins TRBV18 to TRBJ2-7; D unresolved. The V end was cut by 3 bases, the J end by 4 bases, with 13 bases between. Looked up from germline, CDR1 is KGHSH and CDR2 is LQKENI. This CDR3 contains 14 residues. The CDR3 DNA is TGTGCCAGCTCACCGGTCGGGCTTAGATACGAGCAGTACTTC. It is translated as CASSPVGLRYEQYF.

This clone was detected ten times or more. CDR3 in amino acids: CASSPLGGVPFNEQFF. CDR3 bases: TGTGCCAGCAGTCCCTTGGGCGGGGTGCCCTTTAATGAGCAGTTCTTC. The rearrangement uses TRBV27 and TRBJ2-1; the D gene is possibly TRBD2 (6 bases). CDR3 length equals 16 residues. The V gene lost 5 bases and the J gene lost 7 bases, with 21 bases spanning the gap. Germline loops: CDR1 MNHEY, CDR2 SMNVEV (reference sequence).

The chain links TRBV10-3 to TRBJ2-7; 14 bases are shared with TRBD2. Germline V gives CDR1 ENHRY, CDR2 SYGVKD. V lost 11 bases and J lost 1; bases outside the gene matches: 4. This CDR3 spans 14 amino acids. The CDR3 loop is CAARTSGGSYEQYF. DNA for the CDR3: TGTGCCGCGAGGACTAGCGGGGGGTCCTACGAGCAGTACTTC.

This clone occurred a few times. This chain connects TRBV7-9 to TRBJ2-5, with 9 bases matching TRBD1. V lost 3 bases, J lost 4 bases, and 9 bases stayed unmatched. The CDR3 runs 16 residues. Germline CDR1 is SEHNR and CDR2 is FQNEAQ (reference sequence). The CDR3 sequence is CASSFLPGQGPETQYF. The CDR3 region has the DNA TGTGCCAGCAGCTTTCTCCCGGGACAGGGACCAGAGACCCAGTACTTC.

CDR3: CASSELVRELFF. Written as DNA, the CDR3 is TGTGCCAGCAGTGAACTTGTCCGGGAGCTGTTTTTT. The chain joins TRBV2 to TRBJ2-2; no definite D call. CDR1 and CDR2 from the germline V gene are SNHLY and FYNNEI. This CDR3 is 12 amino acids long. The V end lost 2 bases, the J end lost 9 bases, and 7 bases lay between the germline ends.

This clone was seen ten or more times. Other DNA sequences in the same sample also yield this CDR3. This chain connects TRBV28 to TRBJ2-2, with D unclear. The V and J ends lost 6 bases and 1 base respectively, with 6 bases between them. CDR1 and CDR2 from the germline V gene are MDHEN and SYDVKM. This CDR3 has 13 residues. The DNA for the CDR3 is TGTGCCAGCAGACGACTGAACACCGGGGAGCTGTTTTTT. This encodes CASRRLNTGELFF.

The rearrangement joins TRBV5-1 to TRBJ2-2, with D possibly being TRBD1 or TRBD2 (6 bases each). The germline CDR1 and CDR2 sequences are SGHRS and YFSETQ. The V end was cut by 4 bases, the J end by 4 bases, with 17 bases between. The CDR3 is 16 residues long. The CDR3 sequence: CASSGSGALATGELFF. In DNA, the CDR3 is TGCGCCAGCAGCGGATCGGGGGCCTTGGCCACCGGGGAGCTGTTTTTT.

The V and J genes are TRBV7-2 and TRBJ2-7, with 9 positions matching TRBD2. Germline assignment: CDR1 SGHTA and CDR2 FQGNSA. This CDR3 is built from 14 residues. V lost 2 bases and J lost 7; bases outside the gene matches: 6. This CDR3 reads CASSLSLAGIEQYF. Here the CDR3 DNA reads TGTGCCAGCAGCTTAAGTCTAGCGGGAATAGAGCAGTACTTC.

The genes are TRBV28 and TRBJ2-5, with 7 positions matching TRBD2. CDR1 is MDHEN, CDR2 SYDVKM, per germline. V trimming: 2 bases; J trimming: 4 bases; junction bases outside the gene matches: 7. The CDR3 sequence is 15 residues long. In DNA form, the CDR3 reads TGTGCCAGCAGTTTACCTCAGGGAGGGAGAGAGACCCAGTACTTC. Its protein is CASSLPQGGRETQYF.